The entry below describes one TCR beta chain. These data come from a study of blood T cell repertoires in COVID-19. CDR3 size: 14 residues. The germline CDR1 and CDR2 sequences are MGHDK and SYGVNS. V was cut by 4 bases and J by 3 bases, with 12 bases left in between. Profiling relied on immunoSEQ multiplex PCR, and the TCRdb table lists in-frame clones only, not all of them. The sample carries fewer than 250,000 clones, about nine tenths recorded once. The chain has TRBV25-1 and TRBJ1-1; weak D call: TRBD1 (5 bases). The sequence was collected from a man aged 70 or older with acute or convalescent COVID-19. The sample was peripheral blood. CDR3 region: CASSVVGGDTEAFF. The CDR3 DNA sequence: TGTGCCAGCAGTGTCGTCGGGGGGGACACTGAAGCTTTCTTT.